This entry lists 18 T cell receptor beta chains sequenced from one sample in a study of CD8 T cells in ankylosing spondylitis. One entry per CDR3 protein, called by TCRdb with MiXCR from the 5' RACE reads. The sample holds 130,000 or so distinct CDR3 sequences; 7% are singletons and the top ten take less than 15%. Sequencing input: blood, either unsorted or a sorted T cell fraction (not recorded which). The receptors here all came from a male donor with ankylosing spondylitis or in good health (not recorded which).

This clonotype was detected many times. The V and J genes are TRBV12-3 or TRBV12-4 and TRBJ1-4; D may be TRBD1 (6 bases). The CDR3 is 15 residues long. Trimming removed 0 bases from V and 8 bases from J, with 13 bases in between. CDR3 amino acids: CASSLAHSGVEKLFF. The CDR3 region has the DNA TGTGCCAGCAGTTTAGCGCATTCAGGGGTGGAAAAACTGTTTTTT.

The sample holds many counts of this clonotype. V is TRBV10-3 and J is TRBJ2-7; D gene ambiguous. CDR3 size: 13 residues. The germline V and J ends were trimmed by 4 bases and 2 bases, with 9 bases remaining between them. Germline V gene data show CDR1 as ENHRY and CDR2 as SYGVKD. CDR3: CAISGLRTYEQYF. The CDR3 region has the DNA TGTGCCATCAGTGGCCTTAGAACCTACGAGCAGTACTTC.

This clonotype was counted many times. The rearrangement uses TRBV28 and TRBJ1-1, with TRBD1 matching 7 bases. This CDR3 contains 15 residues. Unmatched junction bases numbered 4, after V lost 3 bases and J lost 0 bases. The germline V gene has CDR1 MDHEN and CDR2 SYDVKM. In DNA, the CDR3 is TGTGCCAGCAGTTTGGTAGGGGGCATGAACACTGAAGCTTTCTTT. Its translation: CASSLVGGMNTEAFF.

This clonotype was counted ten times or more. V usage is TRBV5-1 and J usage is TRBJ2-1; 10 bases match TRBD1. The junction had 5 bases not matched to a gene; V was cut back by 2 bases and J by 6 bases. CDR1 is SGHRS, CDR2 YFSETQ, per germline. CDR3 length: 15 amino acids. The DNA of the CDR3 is TGCGCCAGCAGCTTTGACAGGGGGCTTTCCAATGAGCAGTTCTTC. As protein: CASSFDRGLSNEQFF. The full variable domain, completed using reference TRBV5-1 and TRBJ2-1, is KAGVTQTPRYLIKTRGQQVTLSCSPISGHRSVSWYQQTPGQGLQFLFEYFSETQRNKGNFPGRFSGRQFSNSRSEMNVSTLELGDSALYLCASSFDRGLSNEQFFGPGTRLTVL.

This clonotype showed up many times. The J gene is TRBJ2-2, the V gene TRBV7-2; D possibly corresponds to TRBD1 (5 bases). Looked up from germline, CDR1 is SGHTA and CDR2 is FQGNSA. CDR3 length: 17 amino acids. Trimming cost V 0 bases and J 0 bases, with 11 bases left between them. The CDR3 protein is CASSLAFGASNTGELFF. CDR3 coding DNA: TGTGCCAGCAGCTTAGCGTTTGGGGCATCGAACACCGGGGAGCTGTTTTTT.

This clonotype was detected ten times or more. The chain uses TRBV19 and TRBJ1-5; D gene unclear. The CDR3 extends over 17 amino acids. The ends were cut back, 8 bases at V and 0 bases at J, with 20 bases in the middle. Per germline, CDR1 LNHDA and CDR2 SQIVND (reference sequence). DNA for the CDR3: TGTGCCAGTCTTAAACTAGGGAATAATAGTAGCAATCAGCCCCAGCATTTT. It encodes CASLKLGNNSSNQPQHF.

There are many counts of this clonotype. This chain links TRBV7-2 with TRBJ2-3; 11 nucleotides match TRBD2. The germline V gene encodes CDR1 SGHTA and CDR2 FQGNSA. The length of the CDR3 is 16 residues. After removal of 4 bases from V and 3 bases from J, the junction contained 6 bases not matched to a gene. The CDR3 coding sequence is TGTGCCAGCAGCTACGCCGGGACTAGCGGTACAGATACGCAGTATTTT. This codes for CASSYAGTSGTDTQYF.

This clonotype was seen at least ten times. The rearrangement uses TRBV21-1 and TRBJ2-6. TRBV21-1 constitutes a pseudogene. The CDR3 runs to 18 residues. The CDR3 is CASSKNAPRLGRANVLTF. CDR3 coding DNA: TGTGCCAGCAGCAAGAATGCCCCACGACTCGGGCGGGCCAACGTCCTGACTTTC.

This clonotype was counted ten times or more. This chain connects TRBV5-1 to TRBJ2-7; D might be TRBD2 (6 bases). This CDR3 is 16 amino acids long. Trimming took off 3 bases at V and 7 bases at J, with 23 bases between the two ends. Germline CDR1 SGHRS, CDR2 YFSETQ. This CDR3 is CASSSGEAARPREQYF. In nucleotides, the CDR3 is TGCGCCAGCAGCTCGGGGGAGGCGGCCAGGCCACGGGAGCAGTACTTC.

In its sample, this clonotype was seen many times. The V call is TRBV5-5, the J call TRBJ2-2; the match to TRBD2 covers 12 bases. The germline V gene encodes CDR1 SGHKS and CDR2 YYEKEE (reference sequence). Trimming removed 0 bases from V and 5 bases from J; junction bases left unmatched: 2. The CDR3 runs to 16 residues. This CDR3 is CASSLGLAGATGELFF. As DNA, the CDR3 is TGTGCCAGCAGCTTGGGACTAGCGGGAGCAACCGGGGAGCTGTTTTTT.

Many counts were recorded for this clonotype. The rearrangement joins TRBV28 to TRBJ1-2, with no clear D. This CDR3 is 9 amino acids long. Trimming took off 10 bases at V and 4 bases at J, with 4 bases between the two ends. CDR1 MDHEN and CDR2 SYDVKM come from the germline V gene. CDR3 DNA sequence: TGTGCCACTGGCTATGGCTACACCTTC. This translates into CATGYGYTF.

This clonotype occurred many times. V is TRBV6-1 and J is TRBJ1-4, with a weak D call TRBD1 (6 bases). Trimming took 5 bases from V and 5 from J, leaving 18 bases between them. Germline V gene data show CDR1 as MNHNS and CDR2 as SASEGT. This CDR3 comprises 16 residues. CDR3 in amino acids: CASSREAQGLNEKLFF. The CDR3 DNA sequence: TGTGCCAGCAGTAGGGAGGCGCAGGGGTTAAATGAAAAACTGTTTTTT.

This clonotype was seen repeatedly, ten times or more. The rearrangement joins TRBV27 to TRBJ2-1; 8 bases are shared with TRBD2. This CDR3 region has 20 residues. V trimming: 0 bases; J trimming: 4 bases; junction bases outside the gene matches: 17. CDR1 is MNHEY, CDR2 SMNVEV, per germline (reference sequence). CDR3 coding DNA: TGTGCCAGCAGTTTATCGAACCCCTCTATCGGGGGGGACCCTTACAATGAGCAGTTCTTC. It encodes CASSLSNPSIGGDPYNEQFF.

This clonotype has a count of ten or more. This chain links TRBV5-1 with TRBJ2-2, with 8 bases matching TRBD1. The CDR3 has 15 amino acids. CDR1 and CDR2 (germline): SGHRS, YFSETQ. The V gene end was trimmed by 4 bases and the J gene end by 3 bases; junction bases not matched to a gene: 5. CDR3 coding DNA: TGCGCCAGCAGCCCGGTGACAGGGGACACCGGGGAGCTGTTTTTT. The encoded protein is CASSPVTGDTGELFF.

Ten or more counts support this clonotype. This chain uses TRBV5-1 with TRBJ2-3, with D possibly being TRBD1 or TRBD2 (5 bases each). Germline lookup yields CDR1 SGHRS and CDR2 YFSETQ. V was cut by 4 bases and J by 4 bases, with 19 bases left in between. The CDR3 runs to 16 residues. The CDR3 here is CASSQPATGAPDTQYF. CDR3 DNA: TGCGCCAGCAGCCAACCTGCGACCGGGGCCCCAGATACGCAGTATTTT.

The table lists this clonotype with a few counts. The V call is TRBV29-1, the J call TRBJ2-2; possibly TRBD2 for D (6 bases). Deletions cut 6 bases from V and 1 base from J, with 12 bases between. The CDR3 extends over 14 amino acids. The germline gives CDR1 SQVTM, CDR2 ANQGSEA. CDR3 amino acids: CSVEGLKNTGELFF. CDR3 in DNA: TGCAGCGTGGAGGGTCTTAAGAACACCGGGGAGCTGTTTTTT.

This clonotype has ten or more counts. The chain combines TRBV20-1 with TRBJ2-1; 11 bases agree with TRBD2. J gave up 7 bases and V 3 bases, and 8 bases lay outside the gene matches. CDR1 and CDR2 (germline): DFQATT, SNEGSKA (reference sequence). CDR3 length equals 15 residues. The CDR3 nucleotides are TGCAGTGCTAGGTCTCTAGCGGGAGGTCATAATGAGCAGTTCTTC. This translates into CSARSLAGGHNEQFF.

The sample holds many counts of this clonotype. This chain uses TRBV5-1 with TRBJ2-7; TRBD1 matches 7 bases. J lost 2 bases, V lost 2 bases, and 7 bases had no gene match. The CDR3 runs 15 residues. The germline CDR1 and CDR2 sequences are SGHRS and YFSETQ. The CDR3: CASSFTGQDTYEQYF. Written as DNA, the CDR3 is TGCGCCAGCAGCTTTACCGGACAGGATACCTACGAGCAGTACTTC. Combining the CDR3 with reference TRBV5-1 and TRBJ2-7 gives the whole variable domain KAGVTQTPRYLIKTRGQQVTLSCSPISGHRSVSWYQQTPGQGLQFLFEYFSETQRNKGNFPGRFSGRQFSNSRSEMNVSTLELGDSALYLCASSFTGQDTYEQYFGPGTRLTVT.